Each of the 20 T cell receptor beta chains below was sequenced from the same sample in a study of vaccination effects on CD4 cells after COVID-19. Method: immunoSEQ multiplex PCR; TCRdb's copy keeps in-frame clones and lacks some. The table has more than 25,000 clones, roughly 80% seen once; the top ten hold approximately 15%. Their antigens remain unidentified. Expansion with viral peptide pools was applied to antigen-specific CD4+ T cells by the ViraFEST assay prior to sequencing. The culture ran for 10 days, and then CD4+ T cells were isolated. Either the mRNA-1273 or the BNT162b2 vaccine was given to participants as two doses. Sequenced material: CD4+ T cells from PBMCs cultured with HCoV-229E spike peptides, taken after COVID-19 vaccination. The receptors were gathered from a human donor who received a COVID-19 vaccine.

This clone was observed a handful of times. This specimen includes other DNA sequences encoding the same CDR3. The chain couples TRBV9 to TRBJ1-5; D call uncertain. The V and J ends lost 0 bases and 4 bases respectively, with 8 bases between them. The CDR3 has 14 residues. Germline CDR1 reads SGDLS; CDR2 reads YYNGEE. CDR3 DNA: TGTGCCAGCAGCGTAGGTACGGTGAATCAGCCCCAGCATTTT. It codes for CASSVGTVNQPQHF.

This clone was seen only a few times. The chain couples TRBV6-5 to TRBJ2-2; no definite D call. The germline V gene has CDR1 MNHEY and CDR2 SVGAGI. This CDR3 is built from 14 residues. Trimming took 6 bases from V and 1 from J, leaving 9 bases between them. The chain's CDR3 is CASRVPGNTGELFF. CDR3 DNA: TGTGCCAGCAGAGTTCCGGGGAACACCGGGGAGCTGTTTTTT.

This chain uses TRBV2 with TRBJ2-5; 7 bases agree with TRBD1. The germline V gene encodes CDR1 SNHLY and CDR2 FYNNEI. The CDR3 is made up of 17 amino acids. The V and J ends lost 6 bases and 5 bases, in that order; junction bases with no gene match: 18. Written as DNA, the CDR3 is TGTGCCAGCAGCTTAGACAGGGTATTACGGGGTGGGGAGACCCAGTACTTC. Protein sequence: CASSLDRVLRGGETQYF.

The chain joins TRBV6-5 to TRBJ2-7, with 11 bases matching TRBD2. V shed 4 bases, J shed 6 bases, and the junction held 5 bases outside the gene matches. Germline values: CDR1 MNHEY, CDR2 SVGAGI. There are 14 residues in the CDR3. The CDR3 spells CASSLAGGASEQYF. CDR3 bases: TGTGCCAGCAGTTTAGCGGGAGGGGCTTCCGAGCAGTACTTC.

V gene TRBV5-1 combines with J gene TRBJ2-3, with D tentatively TRBD1 (6 bases). From germline, CDR1 is SGHRS and CDR2 YFSETQ. The V gene lost 1 base and the J gene lost 3 bases, with 15 bases spanning the gap. This CDR3 comprises 16 residues. Here the CDR3 DNA reads TGCGCCAGCAGCTTGAATGGGGGCCCGGTGACAGATACGCAGTATTTT. As protein: CASSLNGGPVTDTQYF.

This chain connects TRBV7-2 to TRBJ2-5, with D perhaps matching TRBD1 (6 bases). Trimming removed 5 bases at V and 5 bases at J, with 18 bases between. The CDR3 extends over 15 amino acids. In germline, CDR1 is SGHTA, CDR2 FQGNSA. In DNA, the CDR3 is TGTGCCAGCAGCCCCCGTCAGGGGCCGATTGAGACCCAGTACTTC. Translation gives CASSPRQGPIETQYF.

V usage is TRBV5-8 and J usage is TRBJ1-1; TRBD1 matches at 7 bases. The junction had 8 bases not matched to a gene; V was cut back by 7 bases and J by 5 bases. Looked up from germline, CDR1 is SGHTS and CDR2 is YDEGEE. This CDR3 is built from 13 residues. The CDR3 DNA sequence: TGTGCCAGCGACCGCAGACAGGGAACTGAAGCTTTCTTT. Its protein is CASDRRQGTEAFF. Full variable domain (missing parts from reference TRBV5-8 and TRBJ1-1): EAGVTQSPTHLIKTRGQQATLRCSPISGHTSVYWYQQALGLGLQFLLWYDEGEERNRGNFPPRFSGRQFPNYSSELNVNALELEDSALYLCASDRRQGTEAFFGQGTRLTVV.

V usage is TRBV24-1 and J usage is TRBJ2-3; D call uncertain. V was trimmed by 5 bases and J by 1 base, leaving 6 bases between them. The V gene's germline CDR1 is KGHDR and CDR2 SFDVKD. The CDR3 totals 13 residues. CDR3: CATSGYGTDTQYF. The CDR3 DNA reads TGTGCCACCAGTGGGTACGGCACAGATACGCAGTATTTT.

This chain links TRBV5-4 with TRBJ1-2; TRBD1 is a possible D gene (5 bases). There are 15 residues in the CDR3. Looked up from germline, CDR1 is SGHNT and CDR2 is YYREEE (reference sequence). Trimming cost V 3 bases and J 4 bases, with 16 bases left between them. The CDR3 spells CASSSGTTDPYGYTF. In DNA, the CDR3 is TGTGCCAGCAGCTCGGGGACGACAGACCCCTATGGCTACACCTTC.

The V and J genes are TRBV9 and TRBJ1-1; 9 bases map to TRBD1. The CDR3 is 14 residues long. After removal of 3 bases from V and 7 bases from J, the junction contained 7 bases not matched to a gene. Per the germline V gene, CDR1 is SGDLS and CDR2 is YYNGEE. The CDR3 DNA sequence: TGTGCCAGCAGCGCCCGGGACAGGGTTGGTGAAGCTTTCTTT. This translates into CASSARDRVGEAFF. Full variable domain (remainder filled in from reference TRBV9 and TRBJ1-1): DSGVTQTPKHLITATGQRVTLRCSPRSGDLSVYWYQQSLDQGLQFLIQYYNGEERAKGNILERFSAQQFPDLHSELNLSSLELGDSALYFCASSARDRVGEAFFGQGTRLTVV.

The chain recombines TRBV10-1 with TRBJ2-1; 7 nucleotides agree with TRBD2. CDR3 length: 14 amino acids. CDR1 WNHNN and CDR2 SYGVQD come from the germline V gene (reference sequence). J was trimmed by 10 bases and V by 8 bases; bases with no gene match: 14. CDR3 loop: CASPRGTRDGEQFF. The CDR3 DNA reads as TGCGCCAGCCCGCGGGGGACGCGTGATGGAGAGCAGTTCTTC.

The chain carries TRBV2 and TRBJ2-3, with D perhaps TRBD1 (5 bases). V lost 4 bases, J lost 0 bases, and 5 bases lay in between. Germline-derived CDR1 and CDR2 are SNHLY and FYNNEI. The CDR3 runs to 13 residues. The CDR3 DNA is TGTGCCAGCAGTGGGGGCAGCACAGATACGCAGTATTTT. Translated, it gives CASSGGSTDTQYF.

The chain carries TRBV5-1 and TRBJ2-6, with a possible D match to TRBD1 (6 bases). The CDR3 has 19 amino acids. V lost 3 bases and J lost 0, with 19 bases in between. CDR1 and CDR2 (germline): SGHRS, YFSETQ. The CDR3 loop is CASSSPSRDTGSGANVLTF. The CDR3 nucleotides read TGCGCCAGCAGCTCCCCCTCCCGGGACACGGGCTCTGGGGCCAACGTCCTGACTTTC.

This sequence joins TRBV11-1 and TRBJ2-4; D ambiguous. V was cut by 4 bases and J by 3 bases, with 13 bases left in between. The CDR3 consists of 15 residues. The germline CDR1 and CDR2 sequences are SGHAT and FQDESV (reference sequence). CDR3 DNA sequence: TGTGCCAGCAGCTCGGTATCGCGAAACAAAAACATTCAGTACTTC. Translated: CASSSVSRNKNIQYF.

There are a few counts of this clone. The J gene is TRBJ2-6, the V gene TRBV23-1; TRBD1 agrees at 9 bases. TRBV23-1 is classed as an ORF, of uncertain function. V gave up 6 bases and J gave up 7 bases; unmatched junction bases: 13. The CDR3 is 17 amino acids. The CDR3: CASSPRDREVGANVLTF. DNA of the CDR3: TGCGCCAGCAGCCCCCGGGACAGGGAGGTGGGTGCCAACGTCCTGACTTTC.

The chain joins TRBV5-1 to TRBJ2-4, with 12 bases identical to TRBD2. Trimming cost V 0 bases and J 8 bases; bases outside gene matches: 6. The length of the CDR3 is 16 residues. CDR1 and CDR2 from the germline V gene are SGHRS and YFSETQ. As DNA, the CDR3 is TGCGCCAGCAGCTTGGGGACTAGCGGGAAAATGGACATTCAGTACTTC. Translation: CASSLGTSGKMDIQYF.

The chain uses TRBV9 and TRBJ2-1; no firm D call. Trimming left V 0 bases short and J 4 bases short, with 11 bases between. The CDR3 length is 15 residues. Germline CDR1 is SGDLS and CDR2 is YYNGEE. The CDR3 region is CASSVGLRMYNEQFF. The CDR3, as DNA: TGTGCCAGCAGCGTAGGGTTGCGTATGTACAATGAGCAGTTCTTC.

This chain links TRBV5-1 with TRBJ1-2; 11 positions match TRBD1. Germline CDR1 is SGHRS and CDR2 is YFSETQ. The CDR3 runs 14 residues. The V and J ends lost 2 bases and 7 bases, in that order; junction bases with no gene match: 4. The CDR3 sequence is CASSLGQGAVGYTF. CDR3 sequence (DNA): TGCGCCAGCAGCTTAGGACAGGGGGCGGTTGGCTACACCTTC.

The chain recombines TRBV5-1 with TRBJ2-1; 11 nucleotides align to TRBD1. Germline CDR1 is SGHRS and CDR2 is YFSETQ. The ends lost 5 bases at V and 6 bases at J; junction bases unmatched: 4. The CDR3 has 14 residues. CDR3 region: CASRAGTGGNEQFF. The CDR3 coding sequence is TGCGCCAGCAGGGCCGGGACAGGGGGCAATGAGCAGTTCTTC. The full variable domain, its missing parts supplied by reference TRBV5-1 and TRBJ2-1, is KAGVTQTPRYLIKTRGQQVTLSCSPISGHRSVSWYQQTPGQGLQFLFEYFSETQRNKGNFPGRFSGRQFSNSRSEMNVSTLELGDSALYLCASRAGTGGNEQFFGPGTRLTVL.

This chain uses TRBV6-1 with TRBJ1-2; D is unclear. V was pared by 1 base and J by 7 bases, with 7 bases between. Germline assignment: CDR1 MNHNS and CDR2 SASEGT. This CDR3 has 12 residues. The CDR3 DNA reads TGTGCCAGCAGTGAAGGAGGAGTTGGCTACACCTTC. Protein product: CASSEGGVGYTF.